This T cell receptor beta chain was captured by sequencing in a study of blood T cells in healthy people across ages. Broader study findings: Considered underestimates were the diversity estimates obtained from one million T cells.

Turning to this clonotype: The antigen is undetermined.

Then a second PCR, running roughly 7 to 12 cycles, was carried out with a sample-barcoded 5' primer and a J-beta primer mix. From the 5' RACE reads, TCRdb called clonotypes with MiXCR, one entry per CDR3 protein. Among fewer than 600,000 distinct CDR3 sequences listed, 27% were seen once. Per germline, CDR1 LGHNA and CDR2 YSLEER. Trimming took 0 bases from V and 0 from J, leaving 11 bases between them. This CDR3 has 16 residues. Peripheral blood samples of around 11 milliliters were drawn from each donor. The same data also contributed to another study, on T cells of mothers and their children. That investigation notes: Maternal samples each gave over 9 million TCR beta CDR3 reads, and child samples 3 million to 3.5 million each. Researchers report slightly higher, though non-significant, overlap in related mother-child pairs than in unrelated pairs.

The source of this sequence is a boy under 10 years old in good health. Sequenced material: blood. The V and J genes are TRBV4-3 and TRBJ1-1; D is unclear. Here the CDR3 DNA reads TGCGCCAGCAGCCAAGATCGGTCGGGTATGAACACTGAAGCTTTCTTT. It is translated as CASSQDRSGMNTEAFF.